The 16 T cell receptor beta chains given below trace back to one sample, sequenced in a study of blood T cell repertoires in COVID-19. The data were produced by immunoSEQ multiplex PCR, yet TCRdb's version contains in-frame clones alone and is incomplete. The sample records fewer than 200,000 clones, approximately 86% being singletons. Sequenced input: PBMCs or T cells enriched from blood (not recorded which). The receptors here all came from a woman aged 55 to 70 with acute COVID-19.

The chain carries TRBV30 and TRBJ1-2, with 10 bases lining up with TRBD1. Looked up from germline, CDR1 is GTSNPN and CDR2 is SVGIG (reference sequence). Germline trimming cut 0 bases from V and 8 bases from J; bases unmatched to any gene: 9. The CDR3 has 15 residues. This CDR3 reads CAWSVSSTGGSGYTF. CDR3 nucleotide sequence: TGTGCCTGGAGTGTGTCGTCGACAGGGGGCTCAGGCTACACCTTC.

V gene TRBV27 combines with J gene TRBJ1-1, with D possibly being TRBD1 (6 bases). V lost 6 bases, J lost 4 bases, and 15 bases lay in between. Germline V CDR1 and CDR2: MNHEY, SMNVEV (reference sequence). The CDR3 contains 14 residues. The CDR3 is CASRLRGRATEAFF. CDR3 DNA: TGTGCCAGCAGACTCAGGGGTAGGGCCACTGAAGCTTTCTTT.

The chain links TRBV9 to TRBJ2-7; TRBD2 matches 11 bases. The CDR3 is made up of 13 amino acids. V dropped 4 bases and J dropped 6; count of bases not matched to a gene: 3. Germline CDR1 and CDR2: SGDLS and YYNGEE. CDR3 amino acids: CASSPGLAGEQYF. CDR3 bases: TGTGCCAGCAGCCCCGGACTAGCGGGCGAGCAGTACTTC.

The chain carries TRBV15 and TRBJ1-1, with D perhaps TRBD1 (6 bases). The V gene's germline CDR1 is LNHNV and CDR2 YYDKDF (reference sequence). This CDR3 comprises 16 residues. V was shortened by 0 bases and J by 1 base, with 12 bases between the two germline ends. Written as DNA, the CDR3 is TGTGCCACCAGCAGAGACCCAGGGGCAAGGAACACTGAAGCTTTCTTT. Residues: CATSRDPGARNTEAFF.

V usage is TRBV11-2 and J usage is TRBJ2-7; 13 nucleotides align to TRBD2. The CDR3 length is 15 residues. Germline V gives CDR1 SGHAT, CDR2 FQNNGV. The J segment lost 5 bases and the V segment lost 6 bases, leaving 7 bases of the junction unmatched. The DNA of the CDR3 is TGTGCCAGCAGGACTACTAGCGGGAGGGCCCACGAGCAGTACTTC. This gives the protein CASRTTSGRAHEQYF.

This chain connects TRBV24-1 to TRBJ2-2; 7 bases fit TRBD1. In germline, CDR1 is KGHDR, CDR2 SFDVKD. Losses at the gene ends were 3 bases for V and 3 bases for J; bases not matched to a gene: 6. The CDR3 extends over 16 amino acids. The CDR3 bases are TGTGCCACCAGTGATCCCGGGACAGCGGACACCGGGGAGCTGTTTTTT. Translated, it gives CATSDPGTADTGELFF.

The chain carries TRBV9 and TRBJ1-1; possible D gene TRBD1, 6 bases. Germline CDR1 is SGDLS and CDR2 is YYNGEE. This CDR3 comprises 11 residues. V shed 3 bases and J shed 7 bases, with 7 bases lying between them. The CDR3 sequence is CASSAGHEAFF. Here the CDR3 DNA reads TGTGCCAGCAGCGCGGGACATGAAGCTTTCTTT.

The rearrangement joins TRBV24-1 to TRBJ1-2; D remains ambiguous. The CDR3 is 14 residues long. Deletions cut 4 bases from V and 8 bases from J, with 16 bases between. Germline CDR1 is KGHDR and CDR2 is SFDVKD. The CDR3: CATSEDRLTGGYTF. The CDR3 bases are TGTGCCACCAGTGAGGACCGCCTGACGGGAGGCTACACCTTC.

The rearrangement uses TRBV4-3 and TRBJ1-1; D is ambiguous. V was trimmed by 0 bases and J by 10 bases, leaving 9 bases between them. CDR3 size: 12 residues. Germline V lookup: CDR1 LGHNA, CDR2 YSLEER. CDR3 nucleotide sequence: TGCGCCAGCAGCCAAGACGTGGGAGCAGCTTTCTTT. Translation gives CASSQDVGAAFF.

The V and J genes are TRBV5-5 and TRBJ1-5; TRBD1 agrees at 9 bases. The junction had 5 bases not matched to a gene; V was cut back by 6 bases and J by 1 base. The CDR3 runs to 15 residues. Germline V gene data show CDR1 as SGHKS and CDR2 as YYEKEE (reference sequence). CDR3 in amino acids: CASTADRGSNQPQHF. CDR3 DNA: TGTGCCAGCACAGCGGACAGGGGAAGCAATCAGCCCCAGCATTTT. Using reference TRBV5-5 and TRBJ1-5 for the parts outside the CDR3, the full variable domain is DAGVTQSPTHLIKTRGQQVTLRCSPISGHKSVSWYQQVLGQGPQFIFQYYEKEERGRGNFPDRFSARQFPNYSSELNVNALLLGDSALYLCASTADRGSNQPQHFGDGTRLSIL.

The chain is built from TRBV7-7 and TRBJ1-6; 7 bases align to TRBD1. The CDR3 runs 13 residues. The germline gives CDR1 SSHAT, CDR2 FNYEAQ (reference sequence). Trimming cost V 5 bases and J 10 bases; bases outside gene matches: 5. The CDR3 here is CASSRQGGSPLHF. DNA for the CDR3: TGTGCCAGCAGCCGACAGGGTGGATCACCCCTCCACTTT.

This CDR3 reads CASSLEDTNIEAFF. The CDR3 region has the DNA TGTGCCAGCAGCTTAGAGGACACCAATATCGAAGCTTTCTTT. The rearrangement uses TRBV11-2 and TRBJ1-1, with a tentative D call TRBD1 (5 bases). The CDR3 length is 14 residues. V lost 0 bases and J 8 bases, leaving 13 bases between the germline ends. Germline CDR1 is SGHAT and CDR2 is FQNNGV.

The chain recombines TRBV9 with TRBJ2-7; D is undetermined. CDR1 and CDR2 (germline): SGDLS, YYNGEE. This CDR3 spans 16 amino acids. V was cut by 4 bases and J by 0 bases, with 17 bases left in between. The CDR3, as DNA: TGTGCCAGCAGCCCGGCCCCCGGGTCCACCTCCTACGAGCAGTACTTC. Protein product: CASSPAPGSTSYEQYF.

This rearrangement joins TRBV29-1 to TRBJ1-5, with TRBD1 identical over 9 bases. CDR1 and CDR2 (germline): SQVTM, ANQGSEA. The CDR3 runs to 15 residues. The ends lost 5 bases at V and 5 bases at J; junction bases unmatched: 10. In DNA, the CDR3 is TGCAGCGTTAACCGGGACAGGGAAACGGATCAGCCCCAGCATTTT. This gives the protein CSVNRDRETDQPQHF.

The chain is built from TRBV9 and TRBJ2-3; TRBD2 agrees at 8 bases. CDR1 is SGDLS and CDR2 is YYNGEE in the germline V gene. The length of the CDR3 is 14 residues. J lost 1 base, V lost 5 bases, and 3 bases had no gene match. This chain's CDR3 is CASRGAGGTDTQYF. The CDR3 coding sequence is TGTGCCAGCAGGGGAGCGGGAGGCACAGATACGCAGTATTTT.

The rearrangement uses TRBV29-1 and TRBJ2-1, with 9 bases matching TRBD2. The CDR3 spans 17 residues. CDR1 and CDR2 (germline): SQVTM, ANQGSEA. V dropped 2 bases and J dropped 8; count of bases not matched to a gene: 16. The CDR3 bases are TGCAGCGTTGAACGGCTAGCGGGATCCGCCGCCGTAGATGAGCAGTTCTTC. Amino acid sequence: CSVERLAGSAAVDEQFF.